This T cell receptor beta chain was identified during a study of vaccination and CD4 T cells after COVID-19. Whole-study context: SARS-CoV-2 positivity in convalescent patients was established by nasal swab PCR; under ten had mild and one severe disease. A vaccine, either BNT162b2 or mRNA-1273, was given to participants in two doses.

On this clonotype: Its specificity is unknown.

Germline lookup yields CDR1 MDHEN and CDR2 SYDVKM. The V end was cut by 6 bases, the J end by 1 base, with 4 bases between. The CDR3 consists of 12 residues. The treatment was: roughly 11-day PBMC culture with coronavirus spike peptide pools or control peptides (ViraFEST assay). Cultured CD4+ T-cell DNA underwent Oncomine TCR Beta short-read sequencing. Cultured CD4+ T cells yielded the extracted genomic DNA. TCRdb used MiXCR to reprocess the PCR reads, holding one entry per CDR3 protein. The table records 10,000 to 12,000 distinct CDR3 sequences, around 59% of them present only once. This sequence was found in a human donor who had recovered from COVID-19. The sample taken for sequencing was CD4+ T cells from blood, cultured in vitro. V and J are TRBV28 and TRBJ1-5; no reliable D call. CDR3 nucleotide sequence: TGTGCCAGCAGACAGAGCAATCAGCCCCAGCATTTT. Protein: CASRQSNQPQHF.